Listed below are T cell receptor beta chains from one sample, sequenced in a study of blood T cell repertoires in COVID-19. The method was immunoSEQ multiplex PCR; TCRdb's version includes in-frame clones alone and lacks a portion of them. This table holds 150,000 to 200,000 clones, around 84% found once. Sequences were obtained from peripheral blood. All receptors derive from a woman in her sixties or seventies with COVID-19, enrolled during active disease. Each CDR3 is given with its conserved first and last residue. Fields, in order: CDR3 DNA, CDR3 protein, D gene, V gene, J gene, clone size. A D gene is named only where the DNA matches it firmly. Only some rows state a clone size, as once, few, many or a class for expanded clones.

CDR3 DNA: TGTGCCAGCTCACCCCAGGGACTCTCTGGGAATGAGCAGTTCTTC; CDR3 protein: CASSPQGLSGNEQFF; D gene: NA; V gene: TRBV18; J gene: TRBJ2-1; clone size: NA
CDR3 DNA: TGTGCCAGCAGCCAAGTACTAAGGGTAGGGGAAGAGACCCAGTACTTC; CDR3 protein: CASSQVLRVGEETQYF; D gene: NA; V gene: TRBV3-1/TRBV3-2; J gene: TRBJ2-5; clone size: NA
CDR3 DNA: TGCAGCGTTGCGGGACAGCTGAACACTGAAGCTTTCTTT; CDR3 protein: CSVAGQLNTEAFF; D gene: TRBD1; V gene: TRBV29-1; J gene: TRBJ1-1; clone size: NA
CDR3 DNA: TGTGCCATCAGTGAGGTGGGGAGTCAACAGCCCCAGCATTTT; CDR3 protein: CAISEVGSQQPQHF; D gene: NA; V gene: TRBV10-3; J gene: TRBJ1-5; clone size: NA
CDR3 DNA: TGTGCCAGCAGTAAATTAACTAACTATGGCTACACCTTC; CDR3 protein: CASSKLTNYGYTF; D gene: NA; V gene: TRBV6-5; J gene: TRBJ1-2; clone size: NA
CDR3 DNA: TGTGCCAGCGGCCGGGACAGTACCGAAAAACTGTTTTTT; CDR3 protein: CASGRDSTEKLFF; D gene: TRBD1; V gene: TRBV2; J gene: TRBJ1-4; clone size: NA
CDR3 DNA: TGTGCCACCCAGGGAAATGGGGCCAACGTCCTGACTTTC; CDR3 protein: CATQGNGANVLTF; D gene: NA; V gene: TRBV19; J gene: TRBJ2-6; clone size: NA
CDR3 DNA: TGTGCCAGCAGTGACTCTCCATCGGGCTCCTACAATGAGCAGTTCTTC; CDR3 protein: CASSDSPSGSYNEQFF; D gene: NA; V gene: TRBV6-4; J gene: TRBJ2-1; clone size: NA
CDR3 DNA: TGTGCCATCAGTGAGTCCGCTGAAGTGAGGGATTTT; CDR3 protein: CAISESAEVRDF; D gene: NA; V gene: TRBV10-3; J gene: TRBJ1-5; clone size: NA
CDR3 DNA: TGTGCCAGCAGTGACAGGGGGCCCCACCCCATCGGGGAGCTGTTTTTT; CDR3 protein: CASSDRGPHPIGELFF; D gene: TRBD1; V gene: TRBV6-1; J gene: TRBJ2-2; clone size: NA
CDR3 DNA: TGTGCCAGCAGCGTCGGACAGGCGGAAAATTCACCCCTCCACTTT; CDR3 protein: CASSVGQAENSPLHF; D gene: TRBD1; V gene: TRBV9; J gene: TRBJ1-6; clone size: NA
CDR3 DNA: TGTGCCAGCAGCGCAGGGGGCTCCTACAATGAGCAGTTCTTC; CDR3 protein: CASSAGGSYNEQFF; D gene: TRBD1; V gene: TRBV9; J gene: TRBJ2-1; clone size: NA
CDR3 DNA: TGTGCCATCACCGCGGGTCCGAAGGAACAACCCGGACTCTCTGGAAACACCATATATTTT; CDR3 protein: CAITAGPKEQPGLSGNTIYF; D gene: NA; V gene: TRBV10-3; J gene: TRBJ1-3; clone size: NA
CDR3 DNA: TGTGCCTGGAGTGTTCCACGGTATGGCTACACCTTC; CDR3 protein: CAWSVPRYGYTF; D gene: NA; V gene: TRBV30; J gene: TRBJ1-2; clone size: NA
CDR3 DNA: TGTGCCAGCAGCTTAATAGCCCCCCCTCCTTACGAGCAGTACTTC; CDR3 protein: CASSLIAPPPYEQYF; D gene: NA; V gene: TRBV7-2; J gene: TRBJ2-7; clone size: NA
CDR3 DNA: TGTGCCAGCAGCTTACAGGGATACATGAACACTGAAGCTTTCTTT; CDR3 protein: CASSLQGYMNTEAFF; D gene: NA; V gene: TRBV7-3; J gene: TRBJ1-1; clone size: once
CDR3 DNA: TGTGCCAGCAGTGAAAGTCGTGGGGGGACAGGGGGAAACACCATATATTTT; CDR3 protein: CASSESRGGTGGNTIYF; D gene: TRBD1; V gene: TRBV6-1; J gene: TRBJ1-3; clone size: NA
CDR3 DNA: TGTGCCAGCAGCTTAGACATGACAGGGCAAGAGACCCAGTACTTC; CDR3 protein: CASSLDMTGQETQYF; D gene: TRBD1; V gene: TRBV11-2; J gene: TRBJ2-5; clone size: NA
CDR3 DNA: TGTGCCAGCAGCTGGGGAGGGAGTCAGCCCCAGCATTTT; CDR3 protein: CASSWGGSQPQHF; D gene: NA; V gene: TRBV2; J gene: TRBJ1-5; clone size: NA
CDR3 DNA: TGTGCCATCAGTGGATCAAGGGGTTATGGCTACACCTTC; CDR3 protein: CAISGSRGYGYTF; D gene: NA; V gene: TRBV10-3; J gene: TRBJ1-2; clone size: NA
CDR3 DNA: TGTGCCAGCAGCCTGGGACAGATCTCCTATAATTCACCCCTCCACTTT; CDR3 protein: CASSLGQISYNSPLHF; D gene: TRBD1; V gene: TRBV5-6; J gene: TRBJ1-6; clone size: NA
CDR3 DNA: TGTGCCAGCAGTCTCTCCAGGGCAGTTGAAGCTTTCTTT; CDR3 protein: CASSLSRAVEAFF; D gene: NA; V gene: TRBV2; J gene: TRBJ1-1; clone size: NA
CDR3 DNA: TGTGCCAGCAGTGCCTCCAGGTCACACATGAACACTGAAGCTTTCTTT; CDR3 protein: CASSASRSHMNTEAFF; D gene: NA; V gene: TRBV25-1; J gene: TRBJ1-1; clone size: NA
CDR3 DNA: TGTGCCAGCAGTTTACAGAACACTGAAGCTTTCTTT; CDR3 protein: CASSLQNTEAFF; D gene: NA; V gene: TRBV28; J gene: TRBJ1-1; clone size: NA
CDR3 DNA: TGTGCCAGCAGCCAAGATCACCAGGCGACCGGCTATGGCTACACCTTC; CDR3 protein: CASSQDHQATGYGYTF; D gene: NA; V gene: TRBV4-2; J gene: TRBJ1-2; clone size: NA
CDR3 DNA: TGCACCAGCAGTGAGGGACAGTACGGCACAGATACGCAGTATTTT; CDR3 protein: CTSSEGQYGTDTQYF; D gene: TRBD1; V gene: TRBV10-1; J gene: TRBJ2-3; clone size: NA
CDR3 DNA: TGTGCCAGCAGCCGGAGACTAGCGGGAGGGCTAGAGACCCAGTACTTC; CDR3 protein: CASSRRLAGGLETQYF; D gene: TRBD2; V gene: TRBV3-1/TRBV3-2; J gene: TRBJ2-5; clone size: NA
CDR3 DNA: TGTGCCACCAGCAGAGGGGTCCTAGCGGGATCTCAAGAGACCCAGTACTTC; CDR3 protein: CATSRGVLAGSQETQYF; D gene: TRBD2; V gene: TRBV15; J gene: TRBJ2-5; clone size: NA
CDR3 DNA: TGTGCCAGCAGCGGGGCGGGGGGGCTGAGTGAGCAGTTCTTC; CDR3 protein: CASSGAGGLSEQFF; D gene: TRBD2; V gene: TRBV3-1/TRBV3-2; J gene: TRBJ2-1; clone size: once
CDR3 DNA: TGTGCCAGTAGTACGAGACAGCCATACATGAACACTGAAGCTTTCTTT; CDR3 protein: CASSTRQPYMNTEAFF; D gene: NA; V gene: TRBV19; J gene: TRBJ1-1; clone size: NA
CDR3 DNA: TGTGCCAGTAGCTTGACAGGTTTTGGAAACACCATATATTTT; CDR3 protein: CASSLTGFGNTIYF; D gene: NA; V gene: TRBV19; J gene: TRBJ1-3; clone size: NA
CDR3 DNA: TGTGCCACCAGTGATTGGGGCGGGACCACAGATACGCAGTATTTT; CDR3 protein: CATSDWGGTTDTQYF; D gene: NA; V gene: TRBV24-1; J gene: TRBJ2-3; clone size: NA
CDR3 DNA: TGCGCCAGCAGCTCTCCAGGACAGGGCAGCACCGGGGAGCTGTTTTTT; CDR3 protein: CASSSPGQGSTGELFF; D gene: TRBD1; V gene: TRBV5-1; J gene: TRBJ2-2; clone size: NA
CDR3 DNA: TGTGCCAGCAGCTCCCCTTTCGGGACCTACAATGAGCAGTTCTTC; CDR3 protein: CASSSPFGTYNEQFF; D gene: NA; V gene: TRBV7-9; J gene: TRBJ2-1; clone size: NA
CDR3 DNA: TGTGCCAGCAGTTTACGGGACGGGGGGAACACTGAAGCTTTCTTT; CDR3 protein: CASSLRDGGNTEAFF; D gene: NA; V gene: TRBV27; J gene: TRBJ1-1; clone size: NA
CDR3 DNA: TGTGCCAGCAGTAGGCGCGGGACGCCCTCTCCCCAATCCTACAATGAGCAGTTCTTC; CDR3 protein: CASSRRGTPSPQSYNEQFF; D gene: NA; V gene: TRBV5-5; J gene: TRBJ2-1; clone size: NA
CDR3 DNA: TGTGCCAGCTCACCCTACCTAGACGGAGTCTATGGCTACACCTTC; CDR3 protein: CASSPYLDGVYGYTF; D gene: NA; V gene: TRBV18; J gene: TRBJ1-2; clone size: NA
CDR3 DNA: TGTGCCAGCAGTCCCTGGGGGGGGCAGGCACCCCTCCACTTT; CDR3 protein: CASSPWGGQAPLHF; D gene: NA; V gene: TRBV28; J gene: TRBJ1-6; clone size: NA
CDR3 DNA: TGTGCCAGCAGCGTACGGCCAGGGAACACTGAAGCTTTCTTT; CDR3 protein: CASSVRPGNTEAFF; D gene: NA; V gene: TRBV9; J gene: TRBJ1-1; clone size: NA
CDR3 DNA: TGTGCCCCCTCGTCCCCGGGGGAGCAGTACTTC; CDR3 protein: CAPSSPGEQYF; D gene: NA; V gene: TRBV28; J gene: TRBJ2-7; clone size: NA
CDR3 DNA: TGTGCCAGCAGTTACCTATCGGCAGGGCACCTCACTGAAGCTTTCTTT; CDR3 protein: CASSYLSAGHLTEAFF; D gene: NA; V gene: TRBV25-1; J gene: TRBJ1-1; clone size: NA
CDR3 DNA: TGCGCCAGCAGCTTAGGGGGGAGGGCCGTCTCCAATGAGCAGTTCTTC; CDR3 protein: CASSLGGRAVSNEQFF; D gene: NA; V gene: TRBV5-1; J gene: TRBJ2-1; clone size: NA
CDR3 DNA: TGTGCCATCAGTGGGGCAGCGGGAGGCGCCGAGCAGTACTTC; CDR3 protein: CAISGAAGGAEQYF; D gene: TRBD2; V gene: TRBV10-3; J gene: TRBJ2-7; clone size: NA